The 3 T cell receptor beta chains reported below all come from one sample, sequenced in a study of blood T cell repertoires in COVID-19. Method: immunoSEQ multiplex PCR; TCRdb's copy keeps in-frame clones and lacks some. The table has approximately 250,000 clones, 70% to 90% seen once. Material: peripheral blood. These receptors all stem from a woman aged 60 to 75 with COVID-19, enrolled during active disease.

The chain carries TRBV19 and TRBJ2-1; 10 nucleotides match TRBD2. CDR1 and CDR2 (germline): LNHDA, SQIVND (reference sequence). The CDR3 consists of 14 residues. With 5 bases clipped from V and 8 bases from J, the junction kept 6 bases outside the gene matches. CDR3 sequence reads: CASSASGRFDEQFF. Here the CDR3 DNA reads TGTGCCAGTAGTGCTAGCGGGAGATTCGATGAGCAGTTCTTC.

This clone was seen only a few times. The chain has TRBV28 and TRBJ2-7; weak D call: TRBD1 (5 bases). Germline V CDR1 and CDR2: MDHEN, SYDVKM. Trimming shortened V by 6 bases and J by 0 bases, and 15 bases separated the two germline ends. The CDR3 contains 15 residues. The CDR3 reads CASRQTGTDSYEQYF. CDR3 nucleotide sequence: TGTGCCAGCAGGCAAACAGGAACCGACTCCTACGAGCAGTACTTC.

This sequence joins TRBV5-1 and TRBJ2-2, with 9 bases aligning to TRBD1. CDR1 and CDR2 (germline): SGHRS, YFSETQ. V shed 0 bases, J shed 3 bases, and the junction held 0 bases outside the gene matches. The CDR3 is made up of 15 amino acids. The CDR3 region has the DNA TGCGCCAGCAGCTTGGGGGACAGGGACACCGGGGAGCTGTTTTTT. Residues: CASSLGDRDTGELFF.